The 26 T cell receptor beta chains given below trace back to one sample, sequenced in a study of T cell clones after liver transplantation. Clones were read by immunoSEQ multiplex PCR, and TCRdb kept only the in-frame ones, dropping some. The sample consists of some 110,000 clones, approximately 90% of them appearing once. Sequencing used CD4+ T cells from blood, obtained 12 months after liver transplant. The receptors derive from a human patient who received a liver transplant. Among the T cells, some may be from the graft donor.

The CDR3 region has the DNA TGTGCCTGGAGGGACGGCATGAACACTGAAGCTTTCTTT. Protein: CAWRDGMNTEAFF. The genes are TRBV30 and TRBJ1-1; D is unclear. CDR3 size: 13 residues. CDR1 is GTSNPN and CDR2 is SVGIG in the germline V gene (reference sequence). V was clipped by 3 bases and J by 0 bases, with 8 bases between them. The whole variable domain, remainder taken from reference TRBV30 and TRBJ1-1, is SQTIHQWPATLVQPVGSPLSLECTVEGTSNPNLYWYRQAAGRGLQLLFYSVGIGQISSEVPQNLSASRPQDRQFILSSKKLLLSDSGFYLCAWRDGMNTEAFFGQGTRLTVV.

This clone was seen just once. This chain uses TRBV28 with TRBJ2-2; D is unresolved. The CDR3 covers 15 residues. V was shortened by 7 bases and J by 1 base, with 13 bases between the two germline ends. Germline CDR1 reads MDHEN; CDR2 reads SYDVKM. This chain's CDR3 is CASKLSERNTGELFF. CDR3 DNA sequence: TGTGCCAGCAAACTTAGTGAGCGGAACACCGGGGAGCTGTTTTTT.

The CDR3 protein is CASSFTGDTEAFF. The CDR3 DNA reads TGTGCCAGCAGCTTTACAGGGGACACTGAAGCTTTCTTT. The chain recombines TRBV7-8 with TRBJ1-1, with TRBD1 identical over 7 bases. CDR1 and CDR2 from the germline V gene are SGHVS and FQNEAQ. V was pared by 3 bases and J by 3 bases, with 1 base of the junction left unmatched. The CDR3 consists of 13 residues.

The V and J genes are TRBV7-8 and TRBJ1-1; D is unclear. The CDR3 loop spans 12 amino acids. Germline V lookup: CDR1 SGHVS, CDR2 FQNEAQ. The ends were cut back, 3 bases at V and 4 bases at J, with 6 bases in the middle. CDR3 amino acids: CASSFTGTEAFF. In DNA form, the CDR3 reads TGTGCCAGCAGCTTTACGGGCACTGAAGCTTTCTTT.

The sample holds one count of this clone. The genes are TRBV27 and TRBJ2-1; 7 nucleotides match TRBD2. The J segment lost 5 bases and the V segment lost 5 bases, leaving 6 bases of the junction unmatched. CDR1 is MNHEY, CDR2 SMNVEV, per germline (reference sequence). This CDR3 contains 14 residues. The CDR3 DNA reads as TGTGCCAGCAGTCGCGTCGGGGGGAACAATGAGCAGTTCTTC. This sequence encodes CASSRVGGNNEQFF.

This sequence joins TRBV5-1 and TRBJ2-7; 7 nucleotides agree with TRBD2. Germline loops: CDR1 SGHRS, CDR2 YFSETQ. The CDR3 is made up of 15 amino acids. V shed 6 bases, J shed 2 bases, and the junction held 11 bases outside the gene matches. The DNA for the CDR3 is TGCGCCAGCACCCCTCGGCGGGGGTCCGCCTACGAGCAGTACTTC. Protein: CASTPRRGSAYEQYF. Combining the CDR3 with reference TRBV5-1 and TRBJ2-7 gives the whole variable domain KAGVTQTPRYLIKTRGQQVTLSCSPISGHRSVSWYQQTPGQGLQFLFEYFSETQRNKGNFPGRFSGRQFSNSRSEMNVSTLELGDSALYLCASTPRRGSAYEQYFGPGTRLTVT.

This clone was detected only once. The chain joins TRBV5-1 to TRBJ1-1; TRBD1 aligns across 7 bases. The germline V gene encodes CDR1 SGHRS and CDR2 YFSETQ. The CDR3 runs to 14 residues. The V and J ends lost 4 bases and 1 base, in that order; junction bases with no gene match: 4. CDR3 nucleotides: TGCGCCAGCAGCCCGACAGGGAGGAACACTGAAGCTTTCTTT. This encodes CASSPTGRNTEAFF.

The chain has TRBV2 and TRBJ1-1; D is uncertain. The V gene's germline CDR1 is SNHLY and CDR2 FYNNEI. The CDR3 is made up of 16 amino acids. V lost 7 bases, J lost 1 base, and 19 bases lay in between. The CDR3 DNA reads as TGTGCCAGCAATATTCGAGACTCCGATAGGAACACTGAAGCTTTCTTT. It yields the protein CASNIRDSDRNTEAFF.

The DNA of the CDR3 is TGTGCCAGCAGGTGGACAGGAGACTACGAGCAGTACTTC. Translating gives CASRWTGDYEQYF. The V gene is TRBV14, the J gene TRBJ2-7; 7 positions agree with TRBD1. The CDR3 extends over 13 amino acids. The germline CDR1 and CDR2 sequences are SGHDN and FVKESK. Losses at the gene ends were 6 bases for V and 3 bases for J; bases not matched to a gene: 5.

CDR3 protein: CAGFAGGADTQYF. The CDR3 DNA is TGTGCCGGTTTTGCGGGAGGGGCAGATACGCAGTATTTT. This chain joins TRBV2 and TRBJ2-3; 9 bases fit TRBD2. Germline V CDR1 and CDR2: SNHLY, FYNNEI. This CDR3 is 13 amino acids long. V trimming: 11 bases; J trimming: 4 bases; junction bases outside the gene matches: 7.

The chain carries TRBV2 and TRBJ2-5; 9 bases map to TRBD1. Germline V gives CDR1 SNHLY, CDR2 FYNNEI. The V and J ends lost 8 bases and 6 bases, in that order; junction bases with no gene match: 7. CDR3 length: 13 amino acids. The chain's CDR3 is CASGRDREKTQYF. CDR3 DNA: TGTGCCAGCGGACGGGACAGGGAGAAGACCCAGTACTTC.

The V gene is TRBV4-1, the J gene TRBJ2-7; either TRBD1 or TRBD2 may fit D (5 bases each). CDR3 length: 15 residues. Germline loops: CDR1 MGHRA, CDR2 YSYEKL. The V end lost 4 bases, the J end lost 2 bases, and 15 bases lay between the germline ends. CDR3 DNA sequence: TGCGCCAGCAGCCCCCTTAGGGACGGAGCCTACGAGCAGTACTTC. This codes for CASSPLRDGAYEQYF.

The V and J genes are TRBV9 and TRBJ2-1; D is possibly TRBD1 (5 bases). The germline V and J ends were trimmed by 4 bases and 4 bases, with 15 bases remaining between them. Germline V gene sequence: CDR1 SGDLS, CDR2 YYNGEE. The CDR3 loop spans 15 amino acids. CDR3 in amino acids: CASSLRLAGYNEQFF. CDR3 bases: TGTGCCAGCAGCCTCCGTCTGGCAGGGTACAATGAGCAGTTCTTC.

CDR3 DNA sequence: TGTGCCAGCAGTGACTACGACGGCCAGGAGCATTTT. Its translation is CASSDYDGQEHF. This chain connects TRBV2 to TRBJ1-5; D ambiguous. The CDR3 runs 12 residues. V lost 3 bases to trimming and J lost 14 bases, with 14 bases between them. Per germline, CDR1 SNHLY and CDR2 FYNNEI. Full variable domain (outside the CDR3, taken from reference TRBV2 and TRBJ1-5): EPEVTQTPSHQVTQMGQEVILRCVPISNHLYFYWYRQILGQKVEFLVSFYNNEISEKSEIFDDQFSVERPDGSNFTLKIRSTKLEDSAMYFCASSDYDGQEHFGDGTRLSIL.

This clone was seen once. The CDR3 DNA follows: TGTGCCAGCAGTGACACCCGAACAGAAGGGGTACACGAGCAGTACTTC. Translated: CASSDTRTEGVHEQYF. The chain couples TRBV25-1 to TRBJ2-7, with a possible D match to TRBD1 (5 bases). The germline gives CDR1 MGHDK, CDR2 SYGVNS. The CDR3 totals 16 residues. Trimming cost V 3 bases and J 5 bases, with 20 bases left between them.

The chain carries TRBV30 and TRBJ2-3; possibly TRBD1 or TRBD2 for D (5 bases each). The CDR3 has 15 residues. The germline gives CDR1 GTSNPN, CDR2 SVGIG (reference sequence). V lost 3 bases and J 2 bases, leaving 15 bases between the germline ends. The CDR3 reads CAWRWPGLITDTQYF. CDR3 DNA: TGTGCCTGGAGGTGGCCGGGGCTTATCACAGATACGCAGTATTTT. The variable domain in full, with the rest retrieved from reference TRBV30 and TRBJ2-3, is SQTIHQWPATLVQPVGSPLSLECTVEGTSNPNLYWYRQAAGRGLQLLFYSVGIGQISSEVPQNLSASRPQDRQFILSSKKLLLSDSGFYLCAWRWPGLITDTQYFGPGTRLTVL.

In its sample, this clone was seen once. The chain joins TRBV28 to TRBJ2-6, with a possible D match to TRBD1 (6 bases). Germline CDR1 and CDR2: MDHEN and SYDVKM. V gave up 2 bases and J gave up 2 bases, with 10 bases separating them. This CDR3 is built from 16 residues. CDR3 bases: TGTGCCAGCAGTTTAATGCAGGGGACTGGGGCCAACGTCCTGACTTTC. As protein: CASSLMQGTGANVLTF.

The count of this clone is one. This sequence joins TRBV6-5 and TRBJ1-6; 7 nucleotides line up with TRBD1. CDR3 length: 15 amino acids. From germline, CDR1 is MNHEY and CDR2 SVGAGI. V was clipped by 1 base and J by 7 bases; unmatched bases: 4. This CDR3 is CASSYWGGGNSPLHF. The DNA for the CDR3 is TGTGCCAGCAGTTACTGGGGAGGGGGCAATTCACCCCTCCACTTT.

The V and J genes are TRBV19 and TRBJ1-1, with 7 positions matching TRBD1. This CDR3 is 15 amino acids long. V lost 5 bases, J lost 1 base, and 7 bases stayed unmatched. Germline values: CDR1 LNHDA, CDR2 SQIVND (reference sequence). The CDR3: CASSLAGTANTEAFF. DNA for the CDR3: TGTGCCAGTAGTTTGGCCGGGACAGCGAACACTGAAGCTTTCTTT.

V gene TRBV5-1 combines with J gene TRBJ1-1; 7 positions match TRBD1. The J segment lost 7 bases and the V segment lost 4 bases, leaving 10 bases of the junction unmatched. This CDR3 is built from 14 residues. Germline lookup yields CDR1 SGHRS and CDR2 YFSETQ. The CDR3 loop is CASSHGQETGEAFF. The CDR3 nucleotides read TGCGCCAGCAGCCACGGACAGGAGACGGGTGAAGCTTTCTTT.

The chain is built from TRBV18 and TRBJ2-3, with 8 bases that match TRBD2. There are 16 residues in the CDR3. Trimming cost V 3 bases and J 0 bases; bases outside gene matches: 5. Germline-derived CDR1 and CDR2 are KGHSH and LQKENI. CDR3 in DNA: TGTGCCAGCTCACCCTCCAGCGGGGGAAGCACAGATACGCAGTATTTT. This codes for CASSPSSGGSTDTQYF.

The chain employs TRBV28 and TRBJ2-5, with D maybe TRBD2 (5 bases). V lost 2 bases and J lost 0, with 7 bases in between. The germline CDR1 and CDR2 sequences are MDHEN and SYDVKM. The CDR3 runs 14 residues. Written as DNA, the CDR3 is TGTGCCAGCAGTTTACACGGGAACCAAGAGACCCAGTACTTC. Its protein product is CASSLHGNQETQYF.

The rearrangement uses TRBV7-2 and TRBJ2-4, with TRBD1 as a possible D gene (5 bases). Trimming shortened V by 5 bases and J by 6 bases, and 14 bases separated the two germline ends. The CDR3 spans 14 residues. Per germline, CDR1 SGHTA and CDR2 FQGNSA. The CDR3 sequence: CASSLPGWANIQYF. CDR3 nucleotide sequence: TGTGCCAGCAGCCTTCCAGGGTGGGCAAACATTCAGTACTTC.

This clone has just one count. CDR3 sequence reads: CASSIRVGGELFF. CDR3 sequence (DNA): TGTGCCAGCAGCATACGGGTGGGCGGGGAGCTGTTTTTT. The rearrangement uses TRBV13 and TRBJ2-2; D remains unclear. There are 13 residues in the CDR3. With 5 bases removed from V and 7 bases from J, the gap between germline ends came to 11 bases. The germline CDR1 and CDR2 sequences are PRHDT and FYEKMQ (reference sequence).

The chain joins TRBV5-4 to TRBJ2-5; TRBD2 is a possible D gene (7 bases). Germline-derived CDR1 and CDR2 are SGHNT and YYREEE (reference sequence). V lost 4 bases to trimming and J lost 5 bases, with 18 bases between them. The CDR3 has 15 residues. The CDR3 DNA reads TGTGCCAGCAGCAGGCGGGAGAGGGGGGAGGAGACCCAGTACTTC. Its protein is CASSRRERGEETQYF.

The V and J genes are TRBV28 and TRBJ2-7; no clear D. Trimming removed 2 bases at V and 3 bases at J, with 5 bases between. Germline V lookup: CDR1 MDHEN, CDR2 SYDVKM. The CDR3 sequence is 12 residues long. The CDR3 protein is CASSLEGYEQYF. The CDR3 nucleotides are TGTGCCAGCAGTTTAGAAGGCTACGAGCAGTACTTC.